This T cell receptor (beta chain) was found in a study of CD8 T cells in ankylosing spondylitis. Study-level results: Reported data indicate significant enrichment of disease-linked clones within matched ankylosing spondylitis synovial fluid.

Quantitative 5'-RACE was performed with molecular barcodes, and it yielded the TCR beta libraries. TCRdb fed the 5' RACE reads into MiXCR, producing one record per CDR3 protein. The sample contains approximately 350,000 distinct CDR3 sequences, more than 20% of which appear only once. This clonotype has at least ten counts. What it binds is not known. The CDR3 is 13 amino acids. Germline V gene data show CDR1 as ENHRY and CDR2 as SYGVKD. V shed 7 bases and J 3 bases; nucleotides not matched to a gene: 4. The source is a male donor with ankylosing spondylitis or in good health (not recorded which). The V call is TRBV10-3, the J call TRBJ2-5; TRBD1 matches at 8 bases. Sequenced input: blood, either unsorted or a sorted T cell fraction (not recorded which). This CDR3 reads CAINPDREETQYF. The CDR3, as DNA: TGTGCCATCAACCCGGACAGGGAAGAGACCCAGTACTTC.